This T cell receptor beta chain was recovered during a study of long-term antiretroviral therapy in people with HIV. Study results and limitations: Diversity measured after ART increased yet remained under transplant donor controls. Blood was collected between the mid-2000s and the late 2010s, possibly under older ART regimens. Before ART, certain clones expanded, and these dominated the repertoire at all time points.

With V trimmed by 1 base and J by 8 bases, 14 bases remained unmatched. The CDR3 runs 18 residues. Germline-derived CDR1 and CDR2 are SGHDN and FVKESK. Comments on this clone: No antigen is known for it.

At minimum, one pre-ART and two post-ART PBMC samples were obtained from each donor. The assay, immunoSEQ v3.0, was run at survey level. Sequencing used immunoSEQ multiplex PCR; TCRdb keeps in-frame clones, though not all of them. Altogether roughly 30,000 clones are present, approximately 83% being singletons, with the ten largest covering 9.9%. The source is a man aged 25 to 45 with HIV. The chain employs TRBV14 and TRBJ1-6; TRBD1 aligns across 7 bases. Specimen: unsorted PBMCs, collected 2.7 to 2.8 years after starting antiretroviral therapy. Written as DNA, the CDR3 is TGTGCCAGCAGCCAAGTTGCGACAGGGCTTCTTTACTATTCACCCCTCCACTTT. Amino acids: CASSQVATGLLYYSPLHF.